The source of this TCR beta chain is a study of a mutant IDH1 vaccine in newly diagnosed glioma. As to this clone: No antigen is known for it.

Time point specified: week 23, last vaccination. The content of each vaccine dose was 300 ug of mutant IDH1 20-mer peptide, and topical imiquimod accompanied it. The V and J ends lost 2 bases and 6 bases, in that order; junction bases with no gene match: 10. Germline V gene data show CDR1 as MNHNS and CDR2 as SASEGT. CDR3 length: 17 residues. TCRdb's copy holds only in-frame clones and misses some; the assay was immunoSEQ multiplex PCR. The data contain about 65,000 clones, 70% to 90% of them singletons. General observations from the study: Pseudoprogression seemingly bore no relation to changes in top peripheral T cell clonotypes.

The material was PBMCs, obtained from a glioma patient whose treatment included an IDH1 peptide vaccine. The sequence derives from a young man with glioma. V is TRBV6-1 and J is TRBJ2-3, with TRBD2 matching 11 bases. The DNA of the CDR3 is TGTGCCAGCAGTGAATGGGTTAGCGGGGGGGCCGGGGATACGCAGTATTTT. Protein sequence: CASSEWVSGGAGDTQYF.